One sample yielded the 28 T cell receptor beta chains listed below, sequenced in a study of cytomegalovirus exposure and HLA in healthy donors. Primers included in the PCR were 60 Vbeta and 13 Jbeta primers. Repertoires were generated with immunoSEQ multiplex PCR, while TCRdb's copy carries only in-frame clones and drops some. The table shows some 150,000 clones, with nearly 85% occurring only once. Sequenced: PBMCs. Receptors originate from a male donor in good health and CMV-seronegative.

This clone was found once. The chain joins TRBV9 to TRBJ2-7, with a weak D call TRBD2 (6 bases). The CDR3 length is 14 residues. Germline V gives CDR1 SGDLS, CDR2 YYNGEE. V dropped 0 bases and J dropped 4 bases, with 11 bases sitting between them. CDR3 region: CASSVGGVDYEQYF. CDR3 DNA sequence: TGTGCCAGCAGCGTAGGGGGGGTGGATTACGAGCAGTACTTC.

The J gene is TRBJ2-7, the V gene TRBV13; 7 positions agree with TRBD2. Germline V gene lookup returns CDR1 PRHDT and CDR2 FYEKMQ (reference sequence). There are 16 residues in the CDR3. Unmatched junction bases numbered 6, after V lost 1 base and J lost 0 bases. This CDR3 is CASSLAMGGSSYEQYF. CDR3 sequence (DNA): TGTGCCAGCAGCTTAGCGATGGGCGGGAGCTCCTACGAGCAGTACTTC.

This clone turned up a few times. This chain uses TRBV11-2 with TRBJ2-7; 14 bases agree with TRBD2. V trimming: 1 base; J trimming: 6 bases; junction bases outside the gene matches: 8. This CDR3 spans 17 amino acids. The germline CDR1 and CDR2 sequences are SGHAT and FQNNGV. CDR3 DNA sequence: TGTGCCAGCAGCTTAGGGCGACTAGCGGGAGGGATCGGCGAGCAGTACTTC. Translated: CASSLGRLAGGIGEQYF.

This rearrangement joins TRBV19 to TRBJ1-3; D ambiguous. V lost 7 bases and J 4 bases, leaving 14 bases between the germline ends. Germline CDR1 reads LNHDA; CDR2 reads SQIVND (reference sequence). The CDR3 covers 14 residues. CDR3 bases: TGTGCCAGTAAACAGTGGGCCGACGGAAACACCATATATTTT. This sequence encodes CASKQWADGNTIYF.

This chain links TRBV27 with TRBJ1-5, with TRBD1 matching 7 bases. This CDR3 has 15 residues. Looked up from germline, CDR1 is MNHEY and CDR2 is SMNVEV (reference sequence). Germline trimming cut 6 bases from V and 0 bases from J; bases unmatched to any gene: 5. The CDR3 here is CASRTGTYSNQPQHF. As DNA, the CDR3 is TGTGCCAGCAGGACAGGGACGTATAGCAATCAGCCCCAGCATTTT.

The rearrangement links TRBV25-1 to TRBJ2-3; TRBD1 is a possible D gene (6 bases). Trimming stripped 3 bases from V and 3 bases from J, with 10 bases between. CDR1 is MGHDK and CDR2 is SYGVNS in the germline V gene. CDR3 length equals 14 residues. This CDR3 is CASSDLTGTDTQYF. The CDR3 DNA sequence: TGTGCCAGCAGTGATCTGACAGGAACAGATACGCAGTATTTT.

The V and J genes are TRBV7-9 and TRBJ2-2, with TRBD1 identical over 11 bases. This CDR3 is 15 amino acids long. Unmatched junction bases numbered 2, after V lost 2 bases and J lost 6 bases. The V gene's germline CDR1 is SEHNR and CDR2 FQNEAQ (reference sequence). The CDR3 reads CASSLLGQGAGELFF. CDR3 nucleotide sequence: TGTGCCAGCAGCTTATTGGGACAGGGGGCCGGGGAGCTGTTTTTT. The entire variable domain, with the rest obtained from reference TRBV7-9 and TRBJ2-2, is as follows: DTGVSQNPRHKITKRGQNVTFRCDPISEHNRLYWYRQTLGQGPEFLTYFQNEAQLEKSRLLSDRFSAERPKGSFSTLEIQRTEQGDSAMYLCASSLLGQGAGELFFGEGSRLTVL.

The chain joins TRBV7-3 to TRBJ2-1; the match to TRBD2 covers 13 bases. Germline V gene lookup returns CDR1 SGHTA and CDR2 FQGTGA. This CDR3 is built from 16 residues. V lost 5 bases and J lost 3; bases outside the gene matches: 4. CDR3 coding DNA: TGTGCCAGCAGCCCCGGGACTAGCGGGGTCTACAATGAGCAGTTCTTC. Protein sequence: CASSPGTSGVYNEQFF.

V and J are TRBV7-2 and TRBJ2-1, with 9 bases matching TRBD1. V lost 3 bases and J lost 8; bases outside the gene matches: 14. CDR1 is SGHTA and CDR2 is FQGNSA in the germline V gene. CDR3 size: 17 residues. CDR3 DNA: TGTGCCAGCAGCTTGGGACAGGGCTTTTCAGTATCGGATGAGCAGTTCTTC. Its protein product is CASSLGQGFSVSDEQFF.

The V and J genes are TRBV7-2 and TRBJ2-5, with 7 bases fitting TRBD1. This CDR3 spans 15 amino acids. V shed 4 bases and J 5 bases; nucleotides not matched to a gene: 10. The V gene's germline CDR1 is SGHTA and CDR2 FQGNSA. For the CDR3, the DNA is TGTGCCAGCAGCTCTCAGACAGGGATCCAGGAGACCCAGTACTTC. It specifies CASSSQTGIQETQYF.

The chain joins TRBV9 to TRBJ1-1; D is unclear. Germline CDR1 reads SGDLS; CDR2 reads YYNGEE. The V end lost 0 bases, the J end lost 6 bases, and 9 bases lay between the germline ends. The CDR3 is 13 residues long. CDR3 bases: TGTGCCAGCAGCGTAGGGTTTGGGCCTGAAGCTTTCTTT. This encodes CASSVGFGPEAFF.

The chain uses TRBV28 and TRBJ2-7; 8 bases match TRBD1. The germline CDR1 and CDR2 sequences are MDHEN and SYDVKM. This CDR3 spans 12 amino acids. The V segment lost 8 bases and the J segment 4 bases; nucleotides outside the gene matches: 4. The CDR3 DNA follows: TGTGCCAGCGGACAGGGTAGATACGAGCAGTACTTC. Translating gives CASGQGRYEQYF.

The chain is built from TRBV2 and TRBJ1-5; 7 bases match TRBD1. The CDR3 has 14 amino acids. The ends lost 4 bases at V and 6 bases at J; junction bases unmatched: 6. The germline V gene encodes CDR1 SNHLY and CDR2 FYNNEI. CDR3 residues: CASSGDSPSQPQHF. CDR3 coding DNA: TGTGCCAGCAGTGGGGACAGCCCCAGTCAGCCCCAGCATTTT.

The chain combines TRBV19 with TRBJ2-7, with 9 nucleotides matching TRBD2. V was pared by 5 bases and J by 2 bases, with 10 bases of the junction left unmatched. The CDR3 sequence is 16 residues long. Looked up from germline, CDR1 is LNHDA and CDR2 is SQIVND (reference sequence). In nucleotides, the CDR3 is TGTGCCAGTAGTCCTGCGGGGGGGCGGGGGGCCTACGAGCAGTACTTC. Its protein product is CASSPAGGRGAYEQYF.

The genes are TRBV18 and TRBJ1-5, with D perhaps TRBD1 (5 bases). The germline V gene encodes CDR1 KGHSH and CDR2 LQKENI. This CDR3 comprises 15 residues. Deletions cut 5 bases from V and 2 bases from J, with 13 bases between. As DNA, the CDR3 is TGTGCCAGCTCAACCCAGGGTTTCGGCAATCAGCCCCAGCATTTT. Protein: CASSTQGFGNQPQHF.

As DNA, the CDR3 is TGTGCCAGCAGCGGACAGGGTTTACACACCTTC. Amino acids: CASSGQGLHTF. This chain joins TRBV6-1 and TRBJ1-2; the match to TRBD1 covers 8 bases. With V trimmed by 6 bases and J by 12 bases, 6 bases remained unmatched. The CDR3 is 11 residues long. Per the germline V gene, CDR1 is MNHNS and CDR2 is SASEGT.

J is TRBJ2-1 and V is TRBV29-1; TRBD2 matches at 11 bases. Germline lookup yields CDR1 SQVTM and CDR2 ANQGSEA. The length of the CDR3 is 15 residues. J gave up 7 bases and V 6 bases, and 11 bases lay outside the gene matches. CDR3 loop: CSVHPGTSGRNEQFF. CDR3 nucleotides: TGCAGCGTACACCCGGGCACTAGCGGGAGAAATGAGCAGTTCTTC.

This chain connects TRBV19 to TRBJ1-1; 7 bases align to TRBD1. Germline V lookup: CDR1 LNHDA, CDR2 SQIVND (reference sequence). This CDR3 is built from 13 residues. Germline trimming cut 1 base from V and 5 bases from J; bases unmatched to any gene: 1. CDR3 nucleotides: TGTGCCAGTAGTATAGCAGGGGGGACTGAAGCTTTCTTT. Its protein is CASSIAGGTEAFF.

The chain joins TRBV5-4 to TRBJ2-5, with 12 bases identical to TRBD2. Germline values: CDR1 SGHNT, CDR2 YYREEE (reference sequence). This CDR3 contains 17 residues. The V and J ends lost 6 bases and 2 bases, in that order; junction bases with no gene match: 11. Here the CDR3 DNA reads TGTGCCAGCACCGTCCTCTCTAGCGGGGGGGCTCAAGAGACCCAGTACTTC. This sequence encodes CASTVLSSGGAQETQYF.

The chain couples TRBV5-1 to TRBJ2-2; tentative D call: TRBD1 (6 bases). Deletions cut 2 bases from V and 6 bases from J, with 14 bases between. Germline loops: CDR1 SGHRS, CDR2 YFSETQ. CDR3 length: 15 residues. CDR3 residues: CASSFDRQGPGELFF. Here the CDR3 DNA reads TGCGCCAGCAGCTTTGACAGGCAAGGCCCCGGGGAGCTGTTTTTT. Using reference TRBV5-1 and TRBJ2-2 for the parts outside the CDR3, the full variable domain is KAGVTQTPRYLIKTRGQQVTLSCSPISGHRSVSWYQQTPGQGLQFLFEYFSETQRNKGNFPGRFSGRQFSNSRSEMNVSTLELGDSALYLCASSFDRQGPGELFFGEGSRLTVL.

The chain links TRBV30 to TRBJ2-3; 8 nucleotides line up with TRBD2. CDR3 length equals 12 residues. J gave up 6 bases and V 6 bases, and 5 bases lay outside the gene matches. Germline loops: CDR1 GTSNPN, CDR2 SVGIG (reference sequence). The CDR3 spells CACLWTSDTQYF. CDR3 in DNA: TGTGCCTGCCTATGGACTAGCGATACGCAGTATTTT.

This clone was seen only once. V usage is TRBV7-2 and J usage is TRBJ2-5; 10 bases agree with TRBD2. CDR1 and CDR2 from the germline V gene are SGHTA and FQGNSA. The ends lost 3 bases at V and 5 bases at J; junction bases unmatched: 6. This CDR3 is built from 15 residues. The chain's CDR3 is CASSFLAGVRETQYF. The CDR3 region has the DNA TGTGCCAGCAGCTTCCTAGCGGGAGTGCGGGAGACCCAGTACTTC. The full variable domain, completed using reference TRBV7-2 and TRBJ2-5, is GAGVSQSPSNKVTEKGKDVELRCDPISGHTALYWYRQSLGQGLEFLIYFQGNSAPDKSGLPSDRFSAERTGGSVSTLTIQRTQQEDSAVYLCASSFLAGVRETQYFGPGTRLLVL.

V is TRBV5-1 and J is TRBJ2-5; 10 positions agree with TRBD1. The closer fit of TRBJ2-7 to the DNA end suggests the J call may be wrong. The CDR3 is made up of 16 amino acids. CDR1 is SGHRS and CDR2 is YFSETQ in the germline V gene. This CDR3 reads CASSLTAGTGVYEQYF. For the CDR3, the DNA is TGCGCCAGCAGCTTGACCGCCGGGACAGGGGTATACGAGCAGTACTTC.

The count of this clone is one. This chain joins TRBV7-3 and TRBJ1-1, with TRBD1 matching over 8 bases. The germline V gene encodes CDR1 SGHTA and CDR2 FQGTGA. This CDR3 is 15 amino acids long. J lost 5 bases, V lost 5 bases, and 10 bases had no gene match. DNA for the CDR3: TGTGCCAGCAGCCCCTATTCGACAGGGGCGACTGAAGCTTTCTTT. This translates into CASSPYSTGATEAFF.

A single count supports this clone. Other DNA sequences in the same sample also yield this CDR3. The rearrangement uses TRBV7-8 and TRBJ2-7, with TRBD1 matching 9 bases. This CDR3 has 15 residues. With V trimmed by 6 bases and J by 0 bases, 6 bases remained unmatched. Germline V gene lookup returns CDR1 SGHVS and CDR2 FQNEAQ. In DNA, the CDR3 is TGTGCCAGCAGTTCTGGACAGGGGCCCTCCTACGAGCAGTACTTC. Amino acids: CASSSGQGPSYEQYF. The full variable domain, with the rest looked up from reference TRBV7-8 and TRBJ2-7, is GAGVSQSPRYKVAKRGQDVALRCDPISGHVSLFWYQQALGQGPEFLTYFQNEAQLDKSGLPSDRFFAERPEGSVSTLKIQRTQQEDSAVYLCASSSGQGPSYEQYFGPGTRLTVT.

This clone was found a few times. The chain carries TRBV7-8 and TRBJ2-5, with a weak D call TRBD2 (6 bases). Germline-derived CDR1 and CDR2 are SGHVS and FQNEAQ. The V end was cut by 1 base, the J end by 5 bases, with 20 bases between. The length of the CDR3 is 17 residues. The CDR3 coding sequence is TGTGCCAGCAGCTTAGGGAGTCGGCGGAGGGTCGGGGAGACCCAGTACTTC. It specifies CASSLGSRRRVGETQYF.

V usage is TRBV4-1 and J usage is TRBJ2-1; D not certain. Trimming pared 4 bases from V and 5 bases from J, leaving 18 bases between. Looked up from germline, CDR1 is MGHRA and CDR2 is YSYEKL. The CDR3 is 16 amino acids. The CDR3 loop is CASSPLVRVGNNEQFF. In DNA, the CDR3 is TGCGCCAGCAGCCCATTGGTCCGGGTAGGAAACAATGAGCAGTTCTTC.

This clone was seen more than once but under ten times. This rearrangement joins TRBV25-1 to TRBJ1-1; D remains unclear. Germline V CDR1 and CDR2: MGHDK, SYGVNS. Trimming removed 5 bases at V and 1 base at J, with 5 bases between. This CDR3 region has 12 residues. The CDR3 loop reads CASSRRNTEAFF. Here the CDR3 DNA reads TGTGCCAGCAGTAGGAGGAACACTGAAGCTTTCTTT.